This T cell receptor (beta chain) is drawn from a study of PD-L1 blockade in urothelial cancer. Study at large: Before enrollment, 0 to 3 chemotherapy regimens had been given to patients. The study recovered a median of approximately 150,000 T cells per blood sample.

The time point denotes: pretreatment peripheral blood. Trimming shortened V by 0 bases and J by 2 bases, and 11 bases separated the two germline ends. CDR1 and CDR2 from the germline V gene are MNHEY and SVGAGI. CDR3 length equals 16 residues. Method: immunoSEQ multiplex PCR; TCRdb's copy keeps in-frame clones and lacks some. The sample lists more than 35,000 clones; about 89% were seen once. This TCR derives from a woman aged 60 to 75 with urothelial cancer. The chain is built from TRBV6-5 and TRBJ1-3, with D unresolved. Sequenced here: PBMCs, sampled around atezolizumab (anti-PD-L1) treatment. The CDR3 coding sequence is TGTGCCAGCAGTTACTCCTATGCTCCACCTGGAAACACCATATATTTT. Amino acid sequence: CASSYSYAPPGNTIYF.